This T cell receptor beta chain was documented in a study of T cell responses to AZD1222 COVID-19 vaccine. Study-wide findings and caveats: It was only after the peak T cell response that any repertoires were sampled. Spike-wide vaccine-associated CD4 TCRs dominated at 160-218 and 743-854. Clonal diversity was possibly underestimated, and white British individuals and females predominated among donors.

TCRdb's copy holds only in-frame clones and misses some; the assay was immunoSEQ multiplex PCR. The sample has about 130,000 clones; 92% are singletons. Comments on this clone: The antigen remains undetermined.

Second doses at about 4 or about 12 weeks were pooled. Germline lookup yields CDR1 SEHNR and CDR2 FQNEAQ (reference sequence). This CDR3 is 14 amino acids long. The V end lost 6 bases, the J end lost 3 bases, and 14 bases lay between the germline ends. The sequences come from peripheral blood, collected 28 days after the second AZD1222 dose. The clonotype comes from an adult who received the AZD1222 COVID-19 vaccine. This chain uses TRBV7-9 with TRBJ2-5; the D gene could be TRBD1 or TRBD2 (5 bases each). This chain's CDR3 is CASRFRGAEETQYF. For the CDR3, the DNA is TGTGCCAGCAGGTTTCGAGGGGCGGAAGAGACCCAGTACTTC. The variable domain in full, with the rest retrieved from reference TRBV7-9 and TRBJ2-5, is DTGVSQNPRHKITKRGQNVTFRCDPISEHNRLYWYRQTLGQGPEFLTYFQNEAQLEKSRLLSDRFSAERPKGSFSTLEIQRTEQGDSAMYLCASRFRGAEETQYFGPGTRLLVL.